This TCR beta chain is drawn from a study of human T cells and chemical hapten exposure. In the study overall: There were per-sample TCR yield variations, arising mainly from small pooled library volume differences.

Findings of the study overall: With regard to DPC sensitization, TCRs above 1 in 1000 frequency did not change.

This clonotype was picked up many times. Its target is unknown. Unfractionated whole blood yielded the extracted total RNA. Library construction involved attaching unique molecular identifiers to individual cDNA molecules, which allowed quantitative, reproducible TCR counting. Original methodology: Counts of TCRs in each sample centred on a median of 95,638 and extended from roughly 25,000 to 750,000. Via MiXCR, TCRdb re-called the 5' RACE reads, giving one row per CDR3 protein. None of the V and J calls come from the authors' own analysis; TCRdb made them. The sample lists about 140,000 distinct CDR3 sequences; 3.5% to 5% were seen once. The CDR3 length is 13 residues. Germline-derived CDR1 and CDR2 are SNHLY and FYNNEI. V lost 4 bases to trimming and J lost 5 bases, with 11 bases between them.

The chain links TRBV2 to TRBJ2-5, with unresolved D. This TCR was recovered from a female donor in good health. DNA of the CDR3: TGTGCCAGCAGTGGACAAAGTAAGGAGACCCAGTACTTC. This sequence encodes CASSGQSKETQYF.